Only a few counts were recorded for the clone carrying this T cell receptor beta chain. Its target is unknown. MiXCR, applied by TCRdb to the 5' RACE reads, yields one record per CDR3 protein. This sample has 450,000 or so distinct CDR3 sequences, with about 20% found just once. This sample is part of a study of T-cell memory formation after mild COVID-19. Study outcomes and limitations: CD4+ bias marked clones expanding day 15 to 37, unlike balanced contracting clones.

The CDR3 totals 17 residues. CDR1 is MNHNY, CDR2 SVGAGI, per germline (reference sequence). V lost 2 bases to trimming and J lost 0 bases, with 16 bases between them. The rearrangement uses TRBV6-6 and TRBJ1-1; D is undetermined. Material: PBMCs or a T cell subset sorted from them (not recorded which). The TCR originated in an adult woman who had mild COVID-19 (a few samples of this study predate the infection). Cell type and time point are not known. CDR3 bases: TGTGCCAGCAGTTACAGTCCCCGCATAATCATGAACACTGAAGCTTTCTTT. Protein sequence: CASSYSPRIIMNTEAFF.